This TCR beta chain originates from a study of blood T cell repertoires in COVID-19. The length of the CDR3 is 15 residues. V lost 1 base and J 2 bases, leaving 11 bases between the germline ends. Germline V gene sequence: CDR1 LNHDA, CDR2 SQIVND (reference sequence). Measured with immunoSEQ multiplex PCR; TCRdb has only the in-frame clones, and not every one. This sample has under 140,000 clones, with roughly nine tenths found just once. Sequenced input: peripheral blood. The chain links TRBV19 to TRBJ2-5; tentatively, D is TRBD2 (5 bases). The sequence derives from a human donor in a cohort sampled during active COVID-19. The CDR3 sequence: CASSIVGRDQETQYF. For the CDR3, the DNA is TGTGCCAGTAGTATAGTTGGCCGGGATCAAGAGACCCAGTACTTC.